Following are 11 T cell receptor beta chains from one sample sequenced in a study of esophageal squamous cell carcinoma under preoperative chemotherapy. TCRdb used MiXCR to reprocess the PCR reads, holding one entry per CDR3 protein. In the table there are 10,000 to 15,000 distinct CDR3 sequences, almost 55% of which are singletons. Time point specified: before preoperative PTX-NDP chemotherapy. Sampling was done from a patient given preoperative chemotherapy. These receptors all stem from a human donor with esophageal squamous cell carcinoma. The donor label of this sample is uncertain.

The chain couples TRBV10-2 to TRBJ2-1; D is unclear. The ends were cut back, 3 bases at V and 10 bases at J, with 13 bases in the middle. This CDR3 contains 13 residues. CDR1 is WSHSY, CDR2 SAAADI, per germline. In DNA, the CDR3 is TGCGCCAGCAGTGAAACACCTCCCCCCGAGCAGTTCTTC. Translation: CASSETPPPEQFF.

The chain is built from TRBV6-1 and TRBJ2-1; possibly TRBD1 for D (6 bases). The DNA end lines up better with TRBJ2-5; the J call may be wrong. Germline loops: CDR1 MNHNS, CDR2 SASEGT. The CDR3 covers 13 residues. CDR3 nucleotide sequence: TGTGCCAGCAGGTTCGGACAGAAAGAGACCCAGTACTTC. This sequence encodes CASRFGQKETQYF.

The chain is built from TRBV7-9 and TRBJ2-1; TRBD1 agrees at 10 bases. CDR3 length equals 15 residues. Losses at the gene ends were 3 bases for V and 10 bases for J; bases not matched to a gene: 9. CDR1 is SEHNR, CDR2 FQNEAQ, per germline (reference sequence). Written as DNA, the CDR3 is TGTGCCAGCAGCTTTCCGGGACAGGGGATCGAGGAGCAGTTCTTC. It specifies CASSFPGQGIEEQFF.

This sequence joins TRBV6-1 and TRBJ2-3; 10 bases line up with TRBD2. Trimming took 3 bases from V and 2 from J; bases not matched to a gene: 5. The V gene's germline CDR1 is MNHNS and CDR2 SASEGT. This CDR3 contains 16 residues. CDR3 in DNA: TGTGCCAGCAGTGAGGGTCTAGCGGGAGCCACAGATACGCAGTATTTT. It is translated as CASSEGLAGATDTQYF.

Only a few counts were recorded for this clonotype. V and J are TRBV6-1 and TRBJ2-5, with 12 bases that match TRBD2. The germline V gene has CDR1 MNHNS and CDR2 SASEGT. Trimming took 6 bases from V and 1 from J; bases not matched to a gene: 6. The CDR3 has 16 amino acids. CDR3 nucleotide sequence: TGTGCCAGCAGCTCCGGACTAGCGGGGTTCCAAGAGACCCAGTACTTC. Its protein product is CASSSGLAGFQETQYF.

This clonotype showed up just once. As DNA, the CDR3 is TGTGCCAGCAGTGAATTACGGATTGCCACAGATACGCAGTATTTT. It codes for CASSELRIATDTQYF. The genes are TRBV6-1 and TRBJ2-3; D not certain. The V end lost 2 bases, the J end lost 2 bases, and 11 bases lay between the germline ends. The length of the CDR3 is 15 residues. From germline, CDR1 is MNHNS and CDR2 SASEGT.

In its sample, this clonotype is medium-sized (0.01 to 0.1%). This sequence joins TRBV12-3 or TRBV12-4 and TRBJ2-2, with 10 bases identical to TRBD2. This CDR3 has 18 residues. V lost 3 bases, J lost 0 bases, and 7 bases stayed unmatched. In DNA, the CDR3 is TGTGCCAGCAGTTTTCGCGGGACTAGCGCATCGAACACCGGGGAGCTGTTTTTT. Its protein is CASSFRGTSASNTGELFF.

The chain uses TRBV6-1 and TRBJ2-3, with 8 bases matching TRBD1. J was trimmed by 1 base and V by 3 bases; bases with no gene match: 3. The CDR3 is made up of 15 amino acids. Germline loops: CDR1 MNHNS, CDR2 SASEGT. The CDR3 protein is CASSETGVGTDTQYF. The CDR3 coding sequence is TGTGCCAGCAGTGAGACAGGGGTGGGCACAGATACGCAGTATTTT.

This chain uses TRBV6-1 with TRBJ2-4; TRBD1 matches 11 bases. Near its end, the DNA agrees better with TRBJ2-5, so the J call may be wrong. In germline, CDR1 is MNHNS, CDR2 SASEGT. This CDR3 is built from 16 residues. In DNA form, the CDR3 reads TGTGCCAGCAGTATCGGACAGGGGGCATGGGGAGAGACCCAGTACTTC. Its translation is CASSIGQGAWGETQYF.

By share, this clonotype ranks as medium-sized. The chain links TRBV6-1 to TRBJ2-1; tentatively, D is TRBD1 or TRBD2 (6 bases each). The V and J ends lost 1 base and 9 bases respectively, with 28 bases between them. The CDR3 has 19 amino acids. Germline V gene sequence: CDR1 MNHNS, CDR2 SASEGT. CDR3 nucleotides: TGTGCCAGCAGTGAAGGGGCGGGGCAGGGGCTGAAATGGATGGTTGAGCAGTTCTTC. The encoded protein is CASSEGAGQGLKWMVEQFF.

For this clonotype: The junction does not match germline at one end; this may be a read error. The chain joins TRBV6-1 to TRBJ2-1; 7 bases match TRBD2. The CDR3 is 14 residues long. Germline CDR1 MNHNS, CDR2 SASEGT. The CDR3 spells CATSGGANYEELFF. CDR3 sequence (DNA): TGTGCCACCTCGGGGGGTGCGAATTACGAGGAGCTGTTCTTC.